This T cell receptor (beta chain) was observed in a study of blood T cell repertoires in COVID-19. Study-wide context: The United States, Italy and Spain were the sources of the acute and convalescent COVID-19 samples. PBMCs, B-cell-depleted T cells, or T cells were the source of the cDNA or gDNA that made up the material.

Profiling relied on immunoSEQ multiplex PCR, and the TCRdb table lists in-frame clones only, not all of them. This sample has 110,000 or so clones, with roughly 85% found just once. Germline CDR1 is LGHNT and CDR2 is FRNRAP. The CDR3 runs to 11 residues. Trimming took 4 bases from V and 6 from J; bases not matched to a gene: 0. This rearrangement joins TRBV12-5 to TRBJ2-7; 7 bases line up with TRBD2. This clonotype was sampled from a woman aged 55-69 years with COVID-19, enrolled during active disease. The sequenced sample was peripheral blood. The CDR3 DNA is TGTGCTAGTGGTTGGGGGGGCGAGCAGTACTTC. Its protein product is CASGWGGEQYF.